A single sample gave rise to the 6 T cell receptor beta chains below, sequenced in a study of T cell responses to AZD1222 COVID-19 vaccine. Assay: immunoSEQ multiplex PCR; the TCRdb copy retains only in-frame clones and omits some. The sample records 150,000 or so clones, around 84% being singletons. The material was peripheral blood, obtained on day 0 of AZD1222 vaccination. These receptors originate from an adult in good health.

The chain recombines TRBV14 with TRBJ2-7; D assignment may be TRBD1 or TRBD2 (5 bases each). Trimming shortened V by 4 bases and J by 0 bases, and 19 bases separated the two germline ends. The CDR3 totals 17 residues. Germline values: CDR1 SGHDN, CDR2 FVKESK. This CDR3 reads CASSRGRAGLSSYEQYF. The CDR3 DNA is TGTGCCAGCAGCCGGGGACGGGCGGGTCTTAGCTCCTACGAGCAGTACTTC. Full variable domain (outside the CDR3, taken from reference TRBV14 and TRBJ2-7): EAGVTQFPSHSVIEKGQTVTLRCDPISGHDNLYWYRRVMGKEIKFLLHFVKESKQDESGMPNNRFLAERTGGTYSTLKVQPAELEDSGVYFCASSRGRAGLSSYEQYFGPGTRLTVT.

The V call is TRBV12-3 or TRBV12-4, the J call TRBJ2-1; the D gene is possibly TRBD2 (5 bases). The germline V and J ends were trimmed by 6 bases and 2 bases, with 8 bases remaining between them. The CDR3 loop spans 13 amino acids. The DNA for the CDR3 is TGTGCCAGCAGCCCCGGGACCTACAATGAGCAGTTCTTC. This translates into CASSPGTYNEQFF.

In DNA, the CDR3 is TGTGCCAGTAGTATTGCCGGGACAGCAGTCAATGAGCAGTTCTTC. Protein: CASSIAGTAVNEQFF. This sequence joins TRBV19 and TRBJ2-1, with 7 bases lining up with TRBD1. V dropped 3 bases and J dropped 6; count of bases not matched to a gene: 8. Germline CDR1 and CDR2: LNHDA and SQIVND (reference sequence). The CDR3 is made up of 15 amino acids.

V gene TRBV7-6 combines with J gene TRBJ2-3; 7 bases are shared with TRBD2. V lost 4 bases to trimming and J lost 6 bases; unmatched junction nucleotides: 1. Germline values: CDR1 SGHVS, CDR2 FNYEAQ. The CDR3 totals 12 residues. In nucleotides, the CDR3 is TGTGCCAGCAGCTGGGGGGGGGATACGCAGTATTTT. Translation: CASSWGGDTQYF.

The genes are TRBV28 and TRBJ2-7, with 8 bases that match TRBD1. Looked up from germline, CDR1 is MDHEN and CDR2 is SYDVKM. The CDR3 is 15 residues long. J gave up 2 bases and V 7 bases, and 10 bases lay outside the gene matches. The CDR3 loop is CASTRDRGDPYEQYF. The CDR3 nucleotides are TGTGCCAGCACCCGCGACAGGGGAGATCCCTACGAGCAGTACTTC.

The chain carries TRBV18 and TRBJ1-1; the D is unclear. Between the trimmed V and J ends, which lost 3 bases and 8 bases, there was a span of 7 bases. This CDR3 contains 11 residues. Germline loops: CDR1 KGHSH, CDR2 LQKENI. The CDR3 loop is CASSPGSEAFF. The DNA for the CDR3 is TGTGCCAGCTCACCCGGGTCAGAAGCTTTCTTT. Variable domain in full (rest from reference TRBV18 and TRBJ1-1): NAGVMQNPRHLVRRRGQEARLRCSPMKGHSHVYWYRQLPEEGLKFMVYLQKENIIDESGMPKERFSAEFPKEGPSILRIQQVVRGDSAAYFCASSPGSEAFFGQGTRLTVV.